One and the same sample provided the 16 T cell receptor beta chains below, sequenced in a study of blood T cell repertoires in COVID-19 (dated by TCRdb to about 2020). Library preparation used the immunoSEQ multiplex PCR assay. The immuneACCESS repertoire file appears here via TCRdb, limited to in-frame rearrangements. These files lack a portion of the clones; in checked studies, under half of the deficit traces to unresolved V genes, and the cause of the others is not known. This sample is represented by about 210,000 clones; about 80% of them were singletons. Approximately 8% of the sample goes to the ten largest clones. Sequenced sample: peripheral blood. Every receptor here comes from an older woman with COVID-19, enrolled during active disease.

This chain connects TRBV9 to TRBJ1-5; D remains unclear. Looked up from germline, CDR1 is SGDLS and CDR2 is YYNGEE. V gave up 3 bases and J gave up 3 bases, with 10 bases separating them. The CDR3 has 14 amino acids. CDR3 DNA sequence: TGTGCCAGCAGCGAGCATGCTTACAATCAGCCCCAGCATTTT. Protein: CASSEHAYNQPQHF.

This clone was observed once. The rearrangement links TRBV7-9 to TRBJ1-4, with 11 bases that match TRBD1. Germline CDR1 and CDR2: SEHNR and FQNEAQ (reference sequence). CDR3 length: 18 residues. J gave up 6 bases and V 5 bases, and 14 bases lay outside the gene matches. For the CDR3, the DNA is TGTGCCAGCAGCCCCGGGACAGGGGGGTTGTTGGACGATGAAAAACTGTTTTTT. Translated: CASSPGTGGLLDDEKLFF.

The chain uses TRBV19 and TRBJ1-1; D might be TRBD1 (6 bases). The ends were cut back, 5 bases at V and 4 bases at J, with 14 bases in the middle. Germline-derived CDR1 and CDR2 are LNHDA and SQIVND (reference sequence). The CDR3 loop spans 14 amino acids. This CDR3 is CASSPQTGFTEAFF. Written as DNA, the CDR3 is TGTGCCAGTAGTCCTCAGACAGGATTCACTGAAGCTTTCTTT.

This clone was seen more than once but under ten times. The chain carries TRBV2 and TRBJ1-5, with TRBD1 identical over 7 bases. After removal of 10 bases from V and 2 bases from J, the junction contained 5 bases not matched to a gene. The CDR3 sequence is 13 residues long. Germline V gene data show CDR1 as SNHLY and CDR2 as FYNNEI. The CDR3 loop is CATGQDGNQPQHF. DNA for the CDR3: TGTGCCACCGGACAGGATGGCAATCAGCCCCAGCATTTT.

The V gene is TRBV6-5, the J gene TRBJ2-1; a possible D gene is TRBD2 (5 bases). Germline assignment: CDR1 MNHEY and CDR2 SVGAGI. Between the trimmed V and J ends, which lost 2 bases and 5 bases, there was a span of 16 bases. This CDR3 is built from 16 residues. The CDR3 DNA follows: TGTGCCAGCAGTTACAGGCGCCGGGCCGGGGACAATGAGCAGTTCTTC. As protein: CASSYRRRAGDNEQFF.

The DNA of the CDR3 is TGTGCCAGCAGTCGTACCGGGACAGGATCTGAAGCTTTCTTT. This codes for CASSRTGTGSEAFF. V usage is TRBV5-4 and J usage is TRBJ1-1; 8 nucleotides match TRBD1. The CDR3 extends over 14 amino acids. With V trimmed by 5 bases and J by 6 bases, 9 bases remained unmatched. Per the germline V gene, CDR1 is SGHNT and CDR2 is YYREEE (reference sequence).

The chain carries TRBV3-1 (or the pseudogene TRBV3-2) and TRBJ2-1; 7 nucleotides line up with TRBD2. Germline CDR1 and CDR2: LGHDT and YNNKEL (reference sequence). This CDR3 is 16 amino acids long. The V segment lost 4 bases and the J segment 0 bases; nucleotides outside the gene matches: 6. The CDR3 loop is CASSLAGGSSYNEQFF. The CDR3 bases are TGTGCCAGCAGCCTGGCGGGCGGGAGCTCCTACAATGAGCAGTTCTTC.

This chain joins TRBV9 and TRBJ1-4, with D perhaps matching TRBD1 (5 bases). In germline, CDR1 is SGDLS, CDR2 YYNGEE. V was shortened by 2 bases and J by 4 bases, with 12 bases between the two germline ends. The CDR3 is 15 residues long. CDR3 DNA: TGTGCCAGCAGCGTGGCAGGGTACGTTAATGAAAAACTGTTTTTT. Translated, it gives CASSVAGYVNEKLFF.

This chain joins TRBV15 and TRBJ1-5, with 7 bases aligning to TRBD1. The CDR3 is made up of 18 amino acids. V shed 3 bases, J shed 0 bases, and the junction held 11 bases outside the gene matches. The germline gives CDR1 LNHNV, CDR2 YYDKDF (reference sequence). The DNA of the CDR3 is TGTGCCACCAGCAGCCCGACCGGGACAGAATATAGCAATCAGCCCCAGCATTTT. The encoded protein is CATSSPTGTEYSNQPQHF.

The chain joins TRBV7-3 to TRBJ2-1; TRBD1 matches at 9 bases. J was trimmed by 6 bases and V by 5 bases; bases with no gene match: 14. The CDR3 runs to 17 residues. CDR1 and CDR2 (germline): SGHTA, FQGTGA. In DNA, the CDR3 is TGTGCCAGCAGCCCCCAAAGGGGACAGGGCATCCTCAATGAGCAGTTCTTC. Its protein product is CASSPQRGQGILNEQFF.

The V and J genes are TRBV7-9 and TRBJ2-3; D remains unclear. This CDR3 comprises 15 residues. Trimming took off 0 bases at V and 2 bases at J, with 9 bases between the two ends. Looked up from germline, CDR1 is SEHNR and CDR2 is FQNEAQ (reference sequence). CDR3 sequence reads: CASSLASQFTDTQYF. The CDR3 DNA sequence: TGTGCCAGCAGCTTAGCGTCGCAGTTCACAGATACGCAGTATTTT.

The chain couples TRBV3-1 (or the pseudogene TRBV3-2) to TRBJ2-1; D call uncertain. Trimming pared 1 base from V and 4 bases from J, leaving 8 bases between. Germline assignment: CDR1 LGHDT and CDR2 YNNKEL (reference sequence). The CDR3 extends over 14 amino acids. CDR3 bases: TGTGCCAGCAGCCAAGCTGCGTGGTACAATGAGCAGTTCTTC. Its protein product is CASSQAAWYNEQFF.

The CDR3 nucleotides are TGTGCCAGCAGCCTTACCGGCGGCACCTTC. Its translation: CASSLTGGTF. The chain joins TRBV6-4 to TRBJ1-2; no reliable D call. The V end lost 6 bases, the J end lost 13 bases, and 12 bases lay between the germline ends. The CDR3 contains 10 residues. Germline V lookup: CDR1 MRHNA, CDR2 SNTAGT.

The chain combines TRBV21-1 with TRBJ1-5; the table calls TRBD1, which could not be checked here. TRBV21-1 is given as a pseudogene. The CDR3 totals 15 residues. The CDR3 DNA follows: TGTGCCAGCAGCAAAGGACAGGGAGGCAATCAGCCCCAGCATTTT. As protein: CASSKGQGGNQPQHF.

The rearrangement uses TRBV25-1 and TRBJ1-2, with 7 bases that match TRBD1. With 1 base clipped from V and 4 bases from J, the junction kept 6 bases outside the gene matches. The CDR3 extends over 15 amino acids. The germline V gene encodes CDR1 MGHDK and CDR2 SYGVNS. The CDR3 spells CASSESGQRAYGYTF. The CDR3 nucleotides read TGTGCCAGCAGTGAATCGGGACAGAGGGCCTATGGCTACACCTTC.

This clone was seen a few times. V and J are TRBV19 and TRBJ2-2; possibly TRBD1 for D (7 bases). The length of the CDR3 is 14 residues. Germline CDR1 reads LNHDA; CDR2 reads SQIVND (reference sequence). V gave up 8 bases and J gave up 4 bases, with 14 bases separating them. CDR3 sequence reads: CASGGGAGTGELFF. The CDR3 DNA sequence: TGTGCCAGTGGAGGGGGCGCCGGCACCGGGGAGCTGTTTTTT.